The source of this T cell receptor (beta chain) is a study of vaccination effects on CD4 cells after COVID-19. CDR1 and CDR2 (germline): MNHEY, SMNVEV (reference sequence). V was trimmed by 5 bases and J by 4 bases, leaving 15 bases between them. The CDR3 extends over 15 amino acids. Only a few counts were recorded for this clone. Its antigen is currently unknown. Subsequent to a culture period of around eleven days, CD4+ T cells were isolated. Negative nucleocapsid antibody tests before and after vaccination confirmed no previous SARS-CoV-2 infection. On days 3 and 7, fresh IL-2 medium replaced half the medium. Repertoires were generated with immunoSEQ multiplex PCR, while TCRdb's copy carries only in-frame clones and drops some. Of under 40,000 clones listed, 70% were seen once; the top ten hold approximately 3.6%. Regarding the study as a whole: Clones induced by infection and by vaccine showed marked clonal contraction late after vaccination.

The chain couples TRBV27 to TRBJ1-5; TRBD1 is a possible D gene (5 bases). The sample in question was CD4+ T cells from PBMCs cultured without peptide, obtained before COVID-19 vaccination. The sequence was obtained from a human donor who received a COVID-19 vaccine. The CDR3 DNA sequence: TGTGCCAGCAGTCCCCAGGCGGGACGGAATCAGCCCCAGCATTTT. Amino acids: CASSPQAGRNQPQHF.